The T cell receptor beta chain described here comes from a study of blood T cell repertoires in COVID-19. Clones were sequenced by immunoSEQ multiplex PCR, and TCRdb holds only the in-frame ones, with some missing. This sample carries 150,000 to 200,000 clones, about 90% of them seen once, and the ten largest clones take 6.5% to 9.5%. The sequenced sample consisted of PBMCs or T cells enriched from blood (not recorded which). This TCR derives from a woman aged 18-30 years who had recovered from COVID-19.

The CDR3 sequence is CASSYDSNYGYTF. CDR3 nucleotides: TGTGCCAGCAGTTACGACAGTAACTATGGCTACACCTTC. The chain couples TRBV6-5 to TRBJ1-2; perhaps TRBD1 as D (5 bases). The CDR3 is 13 residues long. Between the trimmed V and J ends, which lost 2 bases and 1 base, there was a span of 5 bases. CDR1 and CDR2 from the germline V gene are MNHEY and SVGAGI.